This record looks at one TCR beta chain sequence and its context. As yet, its antigen is unknown. This record comes from a study of graft-versus-host responses after intestinal transplantation. Study information: Recipients received multivisceral, liver-intestinal, or isolated intestinal transplants. Every one of the recipients received anti-thymocyte globulin induction and afterwards took tacrolimus and steroids for 3 to 4 years. Study-level results: Recipient marrow harbored GvH clones, some of which surfaced first in ileum or blood. Graft-versus-host to host-versus-graft clonal ratios in allografts were high in patients with graft-donor T cell macrochimerism.

TCRdb keeps only in-frame clones here, not all; method: immunoSEQ multiplex PCR. The sample records around 95,000 clones, 87% being singletons. V lost 4 bases to trimming and J lost 2 bases, with 15 bases between them. CDR3 length equals 15 residues. Germline-derived CDR1 and CDR2 are SGHAT and FQNNGV. The sample in question was unstimulated CD4+ T cells sorted from spleen or lymph node cells, obtained before transplant. This chain links TRBV11-2 with TRBJ2-7; maybe TRBD2 (7 bases). This sequence originates from a human donor who was the organ donor for an intestinal transplant. Here the CDR3 reads CASSSSRGGPYEQYF. The CDR3 DNA follows: TGTGCCAGCAGCTCTAGTAGGGGGGGTCCCTACGAGCAGTACTTC.